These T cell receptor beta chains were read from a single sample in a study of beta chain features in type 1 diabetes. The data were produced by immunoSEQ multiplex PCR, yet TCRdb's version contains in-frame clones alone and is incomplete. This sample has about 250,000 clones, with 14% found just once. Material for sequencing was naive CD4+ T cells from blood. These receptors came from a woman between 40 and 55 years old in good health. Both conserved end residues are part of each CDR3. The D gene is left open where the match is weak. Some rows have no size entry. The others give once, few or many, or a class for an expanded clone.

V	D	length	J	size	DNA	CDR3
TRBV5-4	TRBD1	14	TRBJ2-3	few	TGTGCCAGCAGCTTTCGGACAGGATCAGATACGCAGTATTTT	CASSFRTGSDTQYF
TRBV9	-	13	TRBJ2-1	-	TGTGCCAGCAGCCCCCGTAGGGGCGATGAGCAGTTCTTC	CASSPRRGDEQFF
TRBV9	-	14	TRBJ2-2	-	TGTGCCAGCAGCGTAGTTGAGGGAACCGGGGAGCTGTTTTTT	CASSVVEGTGELFF
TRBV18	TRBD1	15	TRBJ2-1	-	TGTGCCAGCTCACCCCGGGACAGAGACTACAATGAGCAGTTCTTC	CASSPRDRDYNEQFF
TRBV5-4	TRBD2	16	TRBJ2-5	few	TGTGCCAGCAGCGCCCCAGGCCGGGGGGGCCAAGAGACCCAGTACTTC	CASSAPGRGGQETQYF
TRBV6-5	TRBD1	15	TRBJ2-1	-	TGTGCCAGCAGTTACTCGGGACAGTTTTTTGATGAGCAGTTCTTC	CASSYSGQFFDEQFF
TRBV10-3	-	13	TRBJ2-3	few	TGTGCCATCAGACCCACACCTAGCGTTGCGCAGTATTTT	CAIRPTPSVAQYF
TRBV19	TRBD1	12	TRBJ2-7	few	TGTGCCTCGACAGGGCAGTCCTACGAGCAGTACTTC	CASTGQSYEQYF
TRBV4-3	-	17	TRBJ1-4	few	TGCGCCAGCAGCCAAGATTCGGGGACATGGGGGATTGAAAAACTGTTTTTT	CASSQDSGTWGIEKLFF
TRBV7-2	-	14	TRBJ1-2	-	TGTGCCAGCAGCTTCTTGGACAGCCGCCGGGGCTACACCTTC	CASSFLDSRRGYTF
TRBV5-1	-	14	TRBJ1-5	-	TGCGCCAGCAGCTTCGGGGAAGGCAATCAGCCCCAGCATTTT	CASSFGEGNQPQHF
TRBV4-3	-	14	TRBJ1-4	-	TGCGCCAGCAGCCAAGATCGCTATAATGAAAAACTGTTTTTT	CASSQDRYNEKLFF
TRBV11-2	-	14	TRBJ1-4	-	TGTGCCAGCAGCTCCACATTTCGGGATGAAAAACTGTTTTTT	CASSSTFRDEKLFF
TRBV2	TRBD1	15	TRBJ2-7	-	TGTGCCAGCAGTGAAGCGGGCAGGGGGACCTACGAGCAGTACTTC	CASSEAGRGTYEQYF
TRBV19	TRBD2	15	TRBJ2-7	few	TGTGCCAGTAGTATGCGGGGGGTCAGCTCCTACGAGCAGTACTTC	CASSMRGVSSYEQYF
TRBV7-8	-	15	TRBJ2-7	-	TGTGCCAGCAGCTTCGTTGCCGGACAGACCTACGAGCAGTACTTC	CASSFVAGQTYEQYF
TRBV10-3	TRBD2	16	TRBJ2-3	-	TGTGCCATCAGTGAGTCGCGGGGGGGAAGCACAGATACGCAGTATTTT	CAISESRGGSTDTQYF
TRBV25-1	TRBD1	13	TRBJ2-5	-	TGTGCCAGCAGTAAGCAGGGGGAAGAGACCCAGTACTTC	CASSKQGEETQYF
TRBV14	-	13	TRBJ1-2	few	TGTGCCAGCAGCCCAGGCGAGCACTATGGCTACACCTTC	CASSPGEHYGYTF
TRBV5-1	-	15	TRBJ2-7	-	TGCGCCAGCAGCCGGGGCGGGGATGTTTCCTACGAGCAGTACTTC	CASSRGGDVSYEQYF
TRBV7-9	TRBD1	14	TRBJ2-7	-	TGTGCCAGCAGCTCGGGGACAGGGGGTTGGGAGCAGTACTTC	CASSSGTGGWEQYF
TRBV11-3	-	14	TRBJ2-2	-	TGTGCCAGCAGCGCCAGACTGAACACCGGGGAGCTGTTTTTT	CASSARLNTGELFF